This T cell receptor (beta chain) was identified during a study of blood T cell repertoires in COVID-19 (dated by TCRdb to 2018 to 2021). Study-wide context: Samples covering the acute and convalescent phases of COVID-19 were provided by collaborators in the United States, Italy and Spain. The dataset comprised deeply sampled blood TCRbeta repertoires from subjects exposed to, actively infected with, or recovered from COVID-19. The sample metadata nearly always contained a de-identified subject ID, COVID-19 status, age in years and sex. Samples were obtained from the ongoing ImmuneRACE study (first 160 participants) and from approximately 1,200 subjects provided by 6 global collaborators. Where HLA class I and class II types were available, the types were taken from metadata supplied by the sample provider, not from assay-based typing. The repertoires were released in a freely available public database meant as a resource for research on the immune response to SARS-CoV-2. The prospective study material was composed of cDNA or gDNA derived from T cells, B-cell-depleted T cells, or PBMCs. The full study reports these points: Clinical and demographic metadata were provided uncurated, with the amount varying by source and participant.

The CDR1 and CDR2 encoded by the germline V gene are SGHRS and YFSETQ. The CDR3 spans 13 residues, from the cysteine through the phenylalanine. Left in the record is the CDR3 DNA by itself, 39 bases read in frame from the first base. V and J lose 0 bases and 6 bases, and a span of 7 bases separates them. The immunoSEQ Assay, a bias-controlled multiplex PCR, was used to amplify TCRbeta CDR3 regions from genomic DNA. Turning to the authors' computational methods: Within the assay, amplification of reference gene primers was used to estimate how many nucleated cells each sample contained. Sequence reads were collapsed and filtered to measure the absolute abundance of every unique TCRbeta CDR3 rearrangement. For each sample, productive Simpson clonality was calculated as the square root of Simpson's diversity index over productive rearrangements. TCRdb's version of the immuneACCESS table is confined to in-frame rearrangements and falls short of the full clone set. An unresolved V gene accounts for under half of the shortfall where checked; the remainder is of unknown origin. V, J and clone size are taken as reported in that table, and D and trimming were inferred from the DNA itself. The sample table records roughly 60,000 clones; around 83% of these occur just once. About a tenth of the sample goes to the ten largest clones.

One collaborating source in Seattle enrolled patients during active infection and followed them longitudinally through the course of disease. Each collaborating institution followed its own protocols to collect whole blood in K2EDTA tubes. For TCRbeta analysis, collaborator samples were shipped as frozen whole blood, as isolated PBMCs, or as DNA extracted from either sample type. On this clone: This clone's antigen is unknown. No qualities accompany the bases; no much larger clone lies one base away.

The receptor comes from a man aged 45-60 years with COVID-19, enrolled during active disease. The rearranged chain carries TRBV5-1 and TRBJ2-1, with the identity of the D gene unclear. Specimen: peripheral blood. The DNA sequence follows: TGCGCCAGCAGCTTGGGACCGGGCAATGAGCAGTTCTTC. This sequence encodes CASSLGPGNEQFF.